This entry describes one T cell receptor beta chain. The data derive from a study of T-cell memory formation after mild COVID-19. TCRdb itself ran the 5' RACE reads through MiXCR, one entry per CDR3 protein. Of about 470,000 distinct CDR3 sequences in the sample, about 23% were seen once. Source material: PBMCs or a T cell subset sorted from them (not recorded which). The origin of this receptor is an adult woman who had mild COVID-19 (a few samples of this study predate the infection). Cell type and time point are not known.

The CDR3 sequence: CATSDGTPPYEQYF. The CDR3 bases are TGTGCCACCAGTGACGGGACACCGCCCTACGAGCAGTACTTC. This sequence joins TRBV24-1 and TRBJ2-7; D is possibly TRBD1 (6 bases). The V and J ends lost 4 bases and 2 bases respectively, with 11 bases between them. Per the germline V gene, CDR1 is KGHDR and CDR2 is SFDVKD. The CDR3 loop spans 14 amino acids.